This T cell receptor (beta chain) was sequenced during a study of T cells in Graves' hyperthyroidism and ophthalmopathy (dated by TCRdb to between 2018 and 2021). For context, the study as a whole: Peripheral blood was sampled at the time of initial diagnosis, prior to any treatment. To identify TCR V-J signatures that set the groups apart, the researchers used a discovery cohort of roughly 100 patients, made up of 40 to 45 with Graves' ophthalmopathy and 57 with stable Graves' hyperthyroidism. Prospective prediction of ophthalmopathy was tested in an independent validation cohort consisting of fewer than 20 hyperthyroidism patients and around 17 patients who later progressed to ophthalmopathy. The roughly 90 discovery patients were divided at random into training and test sets in a 7:3 ratio. In roughly six Graves' hyperthyroidism patients, the study also compared T-cell repertoires from thyroid tissue with T-cell repertoires from blood. Following sampling, methimazole starting at 30 mg daily was given to hyperthyroidism patients, and high-dose intravenous methylprednisolone was given to ophthalmopathy patients. The paper describes TCR Vbeta CDR3 sequencing of about 140 peripheral blood samples, made up of roughly 45 ophthalmopathy patients, approximately 73 hyperthyroidism patients and 17 progressor patients. Summary of the overall study and its limitations: During validation, the model predicted progression to ophthalmopathy a median of approximately 6 months ahead of onset, with roughly 65% sensitivity and roughly 72% specificity. No statistical method was used to set the sample size in advance, and investigators knew the group allocation. Most expanded thyroid clonotypes (frequency above 0.001) were also detected in blood, a finding suggesting that blood repertoires may reflect thyroid immune responses. In cross-validation, a model built on a 13 V-J signature told ophthalmopathy apart from stable hyperthyroidism with roughly 87% sensitivity and roughly 81% specificity, and in testing the same model reached 80%/75%.

A remark on this clonotype: This receptor's antigen is unknown. No quality values exist for individual bases; no much larger clone is one base distant.

Hyperthyroidism patients were aged 18 to 65 years and newly diagnosed, with disease duration of less than 2 months. Exclusion was applied to patients with uncontrolled infections, other autoimmune diseases, pregnancy or lactation. Diagnoses were based on clinical symptoms, serum thyroxine and TRAb, thyroid ultrasound and orbital computed tomography. Blood from progressor patients was drawn when they were first diagnosed with hyperthyroidism, before any ophthalmopathy symptoms appeared. PBMCs were isolated from 7.5 to 10 ml of fresh peripheral blood by Ficoll-Paque density gradient centrifugation. Progressor patients were first diagnosed with Graves' hyperthyroidism and then developed ophthalmopathy during follow-up. Total RNA was extracted with Trizol reagent, and quality was checked on an Agilent 2100 Bioanalyzer. Reading from cysteine to phenylalanine, the CDR3 counts 13 amino acids. Left in the record is the CDR3 DNA by itself, 39 bases read in frame from the first base. CDR1 and CDR2 (MNHNS, SASEGT) derive from the germline V gene. Trimming accounts for 3 bases at V and 5 bases at J, while the number of junction bases matched to no gene is 3.

TCR beta CDR3 regions were amplified from RNA transcripts. The first round of RT-PCR for the TCR CDR3 was performed with the HTBI primer set and the Qiagen OneStep RT-PCR kit. Libraries were constructed in a second round of multiplex PCR, after which size selection and purification were carried out. The libraries were sequenced on an Illumina HiSeq2000 using paired-end 100 bp reads. The published analysis was carried out like this. SOAPnuke was used to process the raw data, removing reads that contained adapters or uncalled bases, had a mean Phred below 15, or lacked an exact match to the constant primer or identifier. COPE v1.2.5 was used to merge the high-quality paired reads, and each unique nucleotide sequence was defined as a clonotype. MiTCR v1.1 was used to align clonotypes to the IMGT TRBV, TRBD and TRBJ reference segments. Only V-J combinations with frequency above 0.0001, covering 99% to 99.2% of repertoires, were analysed. The TCS score was defined as the ratio of F50 (clonal expansion) to E x V (chaos), calculated using BLOSUM62-based TCRdist between CDR3 peptides within each V-J. Welch's t-statistics and random forest reduced roughly 530 V-J features to roughly 13, which were used in a naive Bayes classifier (R e1071). Through fastp at Q25 and MiXCR, TCRdb rebuilt clones from the public reads, retaining in-frame beta chains. One record per CDR3 amino acid sequence lists the most common genes and DNA. None of the V and J calls come from the authors' own analysis; TCRdb made them. This sample is represented by roughly 580,000 distinct CDR3 sequences; approximately 15% of them were singletons. The ten most abundant clones make up almost 6% of the sample.

The receptor was isolated from a woman aged 25 to 39 with Graves' hyperthyroidism that later progressed to Graves' ophthalmopathy. The rearrangement combines TRBV6-1 with TRBJ1-1; 7 of the junction bases match TRBD1. Sequenced: blood. The CDR3 here reads CASSEDRWTEAFF. The sequence in DNA is TGTGCCAGCAGTGAGGACAGGTGGACTGAAGCTTTCTTT.